A single sample is the source of the 20 T cell receptor beta chains below, sequenced in a study of cytomegalovirus exposure and HLA in healthy donors. In the PCR, 60 Vbeta and 13 Jbeta primers were used. The table came from immunoSEQ multiplex PCR; TCRdb's copy has only in-frame clones and leaves some out. The table has some 150,000 clones, approximately 74% seen once. The sequenced sample consisted of PBMCs. The receptors come from a man aged 25 to 40 in good health and CMV-seronegative.

The chain couples TRBV2 to TRBJ2-4; TRBD1 might be the D (6 bases). Trimming stripped 11 bases from V and 4 bases from J, with 15 bases between. Germline CDR1 SNHLY, CDR2 FYNNEI. The CDR3 is 13 amino acids. DNA of the CDR3: TGTGCCCAAAGCCAGGGGCATAAAAACATTCAGTACTTC. Translated: CAQSQGHKNIQYF.

This sequence joins TRBV2 and TRBJ2-5; perhaps TRBD2 as D (6 bases). V shed 2 bases and J shed 6 bases, with 13 bases lying between them. The V gene's germline CDR1 is SNHLY and CDR2 FYNNEI. The CDR3 is 14 amino acids. CDR3 in amino acids: CASSEMGGGQTQYF. DNA for the CDR3: TGTGCCAGCAGTGAAATGGGGGGTGGGCAGACCCAGTACTTC.

CDR3 amino acids: CASRDSESNQPQHF. CDR3 sequence (DNA): TGTGCCAGCAGGGATTCGGAGAGCAATCAGCCCCAGCATTTT. The rearrangement joins TRBV6-6 to TRBJ1-5; no clear D gene. This CDR3 contains 14 residues. The germline V gene encodes CDR1 MNHNY and CDR2 SVGAGI (reference sequence). Trimming stripped 6 bases from V and 1 base from J, with 10 bases between.

The chain links TRBV27 to TRBJ1-1; 11 nucleotides match TRBD1. The CDR3 length is 16 residues. V lost 5 bases and J lost 7; bases outside the gene matches: 12. CDR1 and CDR2 from the germline V gene are MNHEY and SMNVEV (reference sequence). CDR3 coding DNA: TGTGCCAGCAGTCCCTCCCGGGGGACAGGGGGGATTGAAGCTTTCTTT. It codes for CASSPSRGTGGIEAFF.

J is TRBJ2-3 and V is TRBV9; D might be TRBD1 (6 bases). Deletions cut 0 bases from V and 1 base from J, with 21 bases between. The germline CDR1 and CDR2 sequences are SGDLS and YYNGEE. This CDR3 is 19 amino acids long. The CDR3 DNA reads TGTGCCAGCAGCGTAGAGGGGGATAGTGGGCAGTTACGCACAGATACGCAGTATTTT. It yields the protein CASSVEGDSGQLRTDTQYF. The full variable domain, in which reference TRBV9 and TRBJ2-3 provide the parts outside the CDR3, is DSGVTQTPKHLITATGQRVTLRCSPRSGDLSVYWYQQSLDQGLQFLIQYYNGEERAKGNILERFSAQQFPDLHSELNLSSLELGDSALYFCASSVEGDSGQLRTDTQYFGPGTRLTVL.

The rearrangement joins TRBV30 to TRBJ1-6; tentative D call: TRBD1 (5 bases). Deletions cut 2 bases from V and 7 bases from J, with 9 bases between. The CDR3 extends over 13 amino acids. Germline-derived CDR1 and CDR2 are GTSNPN and SVGIG (reference sequence). The CDR3 coding sequence is TGTGCCTGGAGTCCAAGGGGAAATTCACCCCTCCACTTT. Its translation: CAWSPRGNSPLHF.

This clone was seen only a few times. One junction end does not reproduce the germline sequence, and a read error may be involved. V gene TRBV7-9 combines with J gene TRBJ1-2; 9 positions match TRBD1. The CDR3 has 12 residues. Per germline, CDR1 SEHNR and CDR2 FQNEAQ (reference sequence). The CDR3 sequence is CSSSSGQGGYTF. CDR3 in DNA: TGTTCCAGCAGCTCGGGACAGGGTGGCTACACCTTC. The variable domain in full, completed from reference TRBV7-9 and TRBJ1-2, reads DTGVSQNPRHKITKRGQNVTFRCDPISEHNRLYWYRQTLGQGPEFLTYFQNEAQLEKSRLLSDRFSAERPKGSFSTLEIQRTEQGDSAMYLCSSSSGQGGYTFGSGTRLTVV.

The J gene is TRBJ2-5, the V gene TRBV9; tentatively, D is TRBD1 (5 bases). Germline CDR1 SGDLS, CDR2 YYNGEE. The CDR3 is 16 amino acids. V lost 0 bases to trimming and J lost 3 bases, with 15 bases between them. The CDR3 spells CASSVGPSGLEETQYF. DNA for the CDR3: TGTGCCAGCAGCGTAGGCCCTTCAGGGCTCGAAGAGACCCAGTACTTC.

The genes are TRBV29-1 and TRBJ2-1, with TRBD2 matching 8 bases. The trim removed 0 bases at V and 2 bases at J, leaving 9 bases unmatched. CDR3 length: 17 amino acids. Germline CDR1 and CDR2: SQVTM and ANQGSEA. The CDR3 DNA is TGCAGCGTTGAAGATTGGGGTAGCGGGGCAACCTACAATGAGCAGTTCTTC. This encodes CSVEDWGSGATYNEQFF.

The sample holds one count of this clone. The rearrangement uses TRBV19 and TRBJ1-5, with 7 positions matching TRBD1. Germline-derived CDR1 and CDR2 are LNHDA and SQIVND (reference sequence). This CDR3 is built from 14 residues. Trimming at V came to 6 bases and at J to 1 base, leaving 3 bases not matched to a gene. The CDR3 nucleotides are TGTGCCAGTAGAACACAGGGGAGCAATCAGCCCCAGCATTTT. This encodes CASRTQGSNQPQHF.

There are a few counts of this clone. J is TRBJ2-7 and V is TRBV5-4; D remains unclear. The length of the CDR3 is 13 residues. Per the germline V gene, CDR1 is SGHNT and CDR2 is YYREEE (reference sequence). Between the trimmed V and J ends, which lost 4 bases and 6 bases, there was a span of 14 bases. This CDR3 is CASSPGKVGEQYF. CDR3 coding DNA: TGTGCCAGCAGCCCAGGAAAGGTTGGCGAGCAGTACTTC. Drawing the rest from reference TRBV5-4 and TRBJ2-7, the complete variable domain is ETGVTQSPTHLIKTRGQQVTLRCSSQSGHNTVSWYQQALGQGPQFIFQYYREEENGRGNFPPRFSGLQFPNYSSELNVNALELDDSALYLCASSPGKVGEQYFGPGTRLTVT.

The chain has TRBV2 and TRBJ1-3, with D unclear. Germline V gene lookup returns CDR1 SNHLY and CDR2 FYNNEI. There are 13 residues in the CDR3. V dropped 0 bases and J dropped 5 bases, with 5 bases sitting between them. The CDR3 region is CASSEAARNTIYF. For the CDR3, the DNA is TGTGCCAGCAGTGAAGCTGCGCGAAACACCATATATTTT.

The sample holds one count of this clone. The chain has TRBV10-3 and TRBJ2-5; weak D call: TRBD1 (6 bases). The V gene lost 10 bases and the J gene lost 3 bases, with 12 bases spanning the gap. This CDR3 is built from 12 residues. Per the germline V gene, CDR1 is ENHRY and CDR2 is SYGVKD. Here the CDR3 reads CATGHDEETQYF. In nucleotides, the CDR3 is TGTGCCACGGGACACGATGAAGAGACCCAGTACTTC.

The V gene is TRBV2, the J gene TRBJ1-1, with no clear D. The CDR3 contains 15 residues. CDR1 is SNHLY, CDR2 FYNNEI, per germline. The V and J ends lost 6 bases and 1 base respectively, with 15 bases between them. The CDR3: CASRPLQAKNTEAFF. CDR3 nucleotide sequence: TGTGCCAGCAGACCCCTTCAAGCAAAGAACACTGAAGCTTTCTTT.

The chain couples TRBV7-2 to TRBJ2-1, with TRBD2 as a possible D gene (7 bases). The CDR3 sequence is 14 residues long. The ends were cut back, 0 bases at V and 6 bases at J, with 9 bases in the middle. Per the germline V gene, CDR1 is SGHTA and CDR2 is FQGNSA. The DNA for the CDR3 is TGTGCCAGCAGCTTAGCGGGGGGGCGCAATGAGCAGTTCTTC. Translating it yields CASSLAGGRNEQFF.

This clone was recorded once. V usage is TRBV19 and J usage is TRBJ2-5; a possible D gene is TRBD2 (5 bases). Near its end, the DNA agrees better with TRBJ2-7, so the J call may be wrong. Germline V gene data show CDR1 as LNHDA and CDR2 as SQIVND (reference sequence). The CDR3 extends over 14 amino acids. CDR3 nucleotide sequence: TGTGCCAGTAGTAGCCATATGGAGGCCTACGAGCAGTACTTC. Its translation is CASSSHMEAYEQYF.

This clone has a single count. This chain joins TRBV7-8 and TRBJ2-7, with 8 bases identical to TRBD1. Germline V gene data show CDR1 as SGHVS and CDR2 as FQNEAQ. V shed 2 bases and J 3 bases; nucleotides not matched to a gene: 9. The CDR3 contains 16 residues. This CDR3 is CASSLWGQGASYEQYF. CDR3 sequence (DNA): TGTGCCAGCAGCTTATGGGGTCAGGGGGCGAGCTACGAGCAGTACTTC.

This chain uses TRBV5-6 with TRBJ2-1; TRBD2 matches 13 bases. The CDR3 has 16 residues. Germline V lookup: CDR1 SGHDT, CDR2 YYEEEE. V gave up 3 bases and J gave up 10 bases; unmatched junction bases: 10. The CDR3 coding sequence is TGTGCCAGCAGCTCTGCGGGACTAGCGGGGCGTGGGGAGCAGTTCTTC. Its translation is CASSSAGLAGRGEQFF.

The rearrangement joins TRBV7-2 to TRBJ2-1, with 8 bases fitting TRBD2. Germline CDR1 and CDR2: SGHTA and FQGNSA. This CDR3 spans 16 amino acids. The ends lost 1 base at V and 5 bases at J; junction bases unmatched: 7. This chain's CDR3 is CASSLGVSGAHNEQFF. CDR3 bases: TGTGCCAGCAGCTTAGGTGTTAGCGGGGCACACAATGAGCAGTTCTTC.

The table lists this clone with a count of one. The chain recombines TRBV6-1 with TRBJ1-2; D is perhaps TRBD1 (5 bases). Germline V gives CDR1 MNHNS, CDR2 SASEGT. The CDR3 has 13 amino acids. V was shortened by 3 bases and J by 3 bases, with 8 bases between the two germline ends. Here the CDR3 reads CASSDAGYYGYTF. CDR3 nucleotides: TGTGCCAGCAGTGATGCAGGGTACTATGGCTACACCTTC.